Each of the 30 T cell receptor beta chains below was sequenced from the same sample in a study of OX40 agonist ivuxolimab in advanced cancers. Sequencing was performed with immunoSEQ multiplex PCR; in TCRdb, only in-frame clones are kept and a portion is missing. The repertoire holds approximately 96,000 clones, with roughly 91% as singletons. The material sequenced was CD4+ or CD8+ T cells sorted from blood, taken in a trial of the OX40 agonist ivuxolimab. These receptor sequences come from an adult with an advanced solid tumor such as melanoma, head and neck, liver or kidney cancer.

This chain joins TRBV19 and TRBJ2-7, with 8 bases aligning to TRBD1. J was trimmed by 2 bases and V by 5 bases; bases with no gene match: 8. The CDR3 is 15 residues long. Germline-derived CDR1 and CDR2 are LNHDA and SQIVND (reference sequence). The CDR3 sequence: CASSSIRTGPYEQYF. The CDR3 region has the DNA TGTGCCAGTAGTTCGATACGGACAGGGCCCTACGAGCAGTACTTC.

The V call is TRBV11-2, the J call TRBJ2-7, with 7 bases identical to TRBD2. The CDR3 spans 15 residues. Germline loops: CDR1 SGHAT, CDR2 FQNNGV. The V segment lost 5 bases and the J segment 1 base; nucleotides outside the gene matches: 8. CDR3: CASSRSGGASYEQYF. CDR3 DNA sequence: TGTGCCAGCAGCCGCTCGGGGGGAGCGTCCTACGAGCAGTACTTC.

This clone showed up just a few times. The chain employs TRBV6-6 and TRBJ1-5, with D tentatively TRBD1 (5 bases). This CDR3 has 14 amino acids. V was cut by 6 bases and J by 7 bases, with 16 bases left in between. The germline V gene encodes CDR1 MNHNY and CDR2 SVGAGI (reference sequence). The CDR3 loop is CASRAAGSGQPQHF. CDR3 coding DNA: TGTGCCAGCAGAGCGGCAGGGAGTGGGCAGCCCCAGCATTTT.

The chain joins TRBV11-3 to TRBJ2-7; D is possibly TRBD1 (5 bases). Trimming took off 4 bases at V and 0 bases at J, with 10 bases between the two ends. Germline CDR1 reads SGHNT; CDR2 reads YENEEA. The CDR3 has 14 residues. The CDR3 protein is CASSSGQLSYEQYF. CDR3 DNA: TGTGCCAGCAGCTCCGGACAACTCTCCTACGAGCAGTACTTC.

This chain links TRBV21-1 with TRBJ2-7; the tabulated D call, TRBD1, remains unverified against the DNA. TRBV21-1 is deemed a pseudogene. This CDR3 contains 16 residues. Written as DNA, the CDR3 is TGTGCCAGCAGCAAATTTAGGACAGAAGAAGCCTACGAGCAGTACTTC. It codes for CASSKFRTEEAYEQYF.

This chain joins TRBV29-1 and TRBJ2-7; possibly TRBD1 or TRBD2 for D (5 bases each). This CDR3 has 12 residues. Per the germline V gene, CDR1 is SQVTM and CDR2 is ANQGSEA. Trimming left V 8 bases short and J 2 bases short, with 13 bases between. CDR3 region: CSLRDATYEQYF. As DNA, the CDR3 is TGCAGCCTAAGGGACGCCACCTACGAGCAGTACTTC.

The gene calls are TRBV25-1 and TRBJ2-1, with TRBD2 identical over 9 bases. The V gene's germline CDR1 is MGHDK and CDR2 SYGVNS. With 4 bases clipped from V and 1 base from J, the junction kept 11 bases outside the gene matches. This CDR3 has 18 residues. The CDR3 sequence: CASSGEWRREGSYNEQFF. The CDR3 coding sequence is TGTGCCAGCAGTGGGGAGTGGCGGCGGGAGGGTTCCTACAATGAGCAGTTCTTC.

The V call is TRBV18, the J call TRBJ2-3; TRBD1 matches 11 bases. From germline, CDR1 is KGHSH and CDR2 LQKENI. The CDR3 contains 15 residues. V shed 6 bases and J 3 bases; nucleotides not matched to a gene: 5. This chain's CDR3 is CASSPGTGGTDTQYF. CDR3 DNA: TGTGCCAGCTCCCCCGGGACAGGGGGAACAGATACGCAGTATTTT.

The chain joins TRBV7-3 to TRBJ2-1; TRBD2 agrees at 7 bases. J gave up 5 bases and V 5 bases, and 6 bases lay outside the gene matches. Germline V gives CDR1 SGHTA, CDR2 FQGTGA. The CDR3 runs to 14 residues. The CDR3 sequence: CASSLLGGDNEQFF. The CDR3 DNA reads TGTGCCAGCAGCCTACTTGGGGGGGACAATGAGCAGTTCTTC.

The genes are TRBV19 and TRBJ2-2; 7 positions agree with TRBD1. V dropped 3 bases and J dropped 4; count of bases not matched to a gene: 5. Per germline, CDR1 LNHDA and CDR2 SQIVND (reference sequence). The CDR3 runs to 15 residues. The CDR3 nucleotides are TGTGCCAGTAGTATTAAGAGGACAGGCACCGGGGAGCTGTTTTTT. Its translation is CASSIKRTGTGELFF.

This clone has a single count. J is TRBJ2-1 and V is TRBV29-1; 10 bases fit TRBD1. V shed 6 bases and J 5 bases; nucleotides not matched to a gene: 4. This CDR3 contains 13 residues. CDR1 is SQVTM, CDR2 ANQGSEA, per germline. DNA of the CDR3: TGCAGCGTCGCCGGGACAGGGGACAATGAGCAGTTCTTC. Translated, it gives CSVAGTGDNEQFF.

The chain carries TRBV15 and TRBJ2-5; D remains unclear. The DNA end lines up better with TRBJ2-7; the J call may be wrong. Germline CDR1 LNHNV, CDR2 YYDKDF (reference sequence). This CDR3 comprises 12 residues. Here the CDR3 reads CATSRDLAEQYF. DNA of the CDR3: TGTGCCACCAGCAGAGATCTGGCCGAGCAGTACTTC.

This chain connects TRBV5-4 to TRBJ2-1; the D is unclear. The CDR3 length is 15 residues. The V and J ends lost 0 bases and 0 bases respectively, with 7 bases between them. Per the germline V gene, CDR1 is SGHNT and CDR2 is YYREEE (reference sequence). In nucleotides, the CDR3 is TGTGCCAGCAGCTTGGGGCTGAGCTCCTACAATGAGCAGTTCTTC. This sequence encodes CASSLGLSSYNEQFF.

The J gene is TRBJ1-4, the V gene TRBV5-1; D not resolved. The germline V gene has CDR1 SGHRS and CDR2 YFSETQ. The CDR3 is made up of 15 amino acids. The V gene lost 0 bases and the J gene lost 4 bases, with 10 bases spanning the gap. The CDR3 bases are TGCGCCAGCAGCTTGGGTGGCTCTTTTAATGAAAAACTGTTTTTT. Protein sequence: CASSLGGSFNEKLFF.

This CDR3 is CASSLSETQYF. CDR3 nucleotide sequence: TGTGCCAGCAGTTTATCAGAGACCCAGTACTTC. The rearrangement uses TRBV6-6 and TRBJ2-5; no firm D call. In germline, CDR1 is MNHNY, CDR2 SVGAGI (reference sequence). V was clipped by 4 bases and J by 4 bases, with 4 bases between them. The CDR3 sequence is 11 residues long.

The chain joins TRBV6-5 to TRBJ2-7, with D hard to call. The CDR3 consists of 14 residues. V dropped 2 bases and J dropped 0 bases, with 8 bases sitting between them. CDR1 MNHEY and CDR2 SVGAGI come from the germline V gene. The CDR3 reads CASSYASSSYEQYF. DNA for the CDR3: TGTGCCAGCAGTTACGCGTCTAGCTCCTACGAGCAGTACTTC.

The chain combines TRBV28 with TRBJ1-4; D call uncertain. CDR1 and CDR2 from the germline V gene are MDHEN and SYDVKM. V lost 4 bases, J lost 6 bases, and 12 bases lay in between. The CDR3 sequence is 14 residues long. CDR3 region: CASSSPPNHEKLFF. The CDR3 coding sequence is TGTGCCAGCAGTTCTCCCCCGAATCATGAAAAACTGTTTTTT.

The chain carries TRBV30 and TRBJ2-2, with TRBD1 matching over 8 bases. J gave up 3 bases and V 2 bases, and 5 bases lay outside the gene matches. The CDR3 loop spans 15 amino acids. Germline CDR1 and CDR2: GTSNPN and SVGIG (reference sequence). The CDR3 bases are TGTGCCTGGAGTCTGGGACAGGCGCACACCGGGGAGCTGTTTTTT. It specifies CAWSLGQAHTGELFF.

The DNA of the CDR3 is TGTGCCAGCAGCTTGGAGGTAGCGGGAGTCAAAAACATTCAGTACTTC. This gives the protein CASSLEVAGVKNIQYF. The rearrangement uses TRBV5-6 and TRBJ2-4; the match to TRBD2 covers 9 bases. The junction had 4 bases not matched to a gene; V was cut back by 0 bases and J by 3 bases. The CDR3 consists of 16 residues. Germline assignment: CDR1 SGHDT and CDR2 YYEEEE.

The rearrangement links TRBV6-1 to TRBJ2-2, with D possibly being TRBD1 or TRBD2 (5 bases each). The CDR3 is 14 amino acids. With 6 bases removed from V and 6 bases from J, the gap between germline ends came to 14 bases. The germline gives CDR1 MNHNS, CDR2 SASEGT. The CDR3 loop reads CASSRDARAGELFF. The CDR3 DNA reads as TGTGCCAGCAGCCGGGACGCGAGGGCCGGGGAGCTGTTTTTT.

J is TRBJ2-2 and V is TRBV7-8; the match to TRBD1 covers 7 bases. Germline trimming cut 0 bases from V and 3 bases from J; bases unmatched to any gene: 4. The CDR3 runs 16 residues. Germline CDR1 and CDR2: SGHVS and FQNEAQ. This CDR3 is CASSLADRVDTGELFF. CDR3 DNA: TGTGCCAGCAGCTTAGCCGACAGGGTGGACACCGGGGAGCTGTTTTTT.

The chain employs TRBV20-1 and TRBJ2-5; the D gene is possibly TRBD1 (5 bases). V was trimmed by 7 bases and J by 9 bases, leaving 6 bases between them. From germline, CDR1 is DFQATT and CDR2 SNEGSKA (reference sequence). The CDR3 runs to 8 residues. The CDR3 coding sequence is TGCAGTGTAGGGGCCCAGTACTTC. It codes for CSVGAQYF.

DNA for the CDR3: TGTGCCAGCAGATCAGACACAACCTACGAGCAGTACTTC. Amino acids: CASRSDTTYEQYF. This rearrangement joins TRBV6-5 to TRBJ2-7; D gene unclear. In germline, CDR1 is MNHEY, CDR2 SVGAGI. The germline V and J ends were trimmed by 6 bases and 2 bases, with 11 bases remaining between them. The CDR3 contains 13 residues.

The V and J genes are TRBV6-5 and TRBJ2-1; D might be TRBD1 (5 bases). CDR3 size: 13 residues. Germline values: CDR1 MNHEY, CDR2 SVGAGI. V dropped 6 bases and J dropped 5 bases, with 11 bases sitting between them. The CDR3 DNA follows: TGTGCCAGCAGCCTAGACAGCAACAATGAGCAGTTCTTC. Encoded protein: CASSLDSNNEQFF.

This chain links TRBV5-1 with TRBJ2-5, with TRBD2 matching over 8 bases. The V and J ends lost 4 bases and 4 bases, in that order; junction bases with no gene match: 9. This CDR3 is 15 amino acids long. Germline loops: CDR1 SGHRS, CDR2 YFSETQ. In DNA form, the CDR3 reads TGCGCCAGCAGCGTGGTGGCGGGGGGAGGAGAGACCCAGTACTTC. Its protein product is CASSVVAGGGETQYF.

The chain combines TRBV5-5 with TRBJ2-2; D might be TRBD1 (7 bases). Per the germline V gene, CDR1 is SGHKS and CDR2 is YYEKEE (reference sequence). There are 17 residues in the CDR3. The V end lost 6 bases, the J end lost 6 bases, and 24 bases lay between the germline ends. This chain's CDR3 is CASNSRGARATAGELFF. The CDR3 coding sequence is TGTGCCAGCAACTCCAGGGGGGCCAGGGCCACAGCCGGGGAGCTGTTTTTT.

The rearrangement uses TRBV11-2 and TRBJ2-1; 7 bases fit TRBD2. V lost 5 bases, J lost 2 bases, and 9 bases stayed unmatched. This CDR3 region has 16 residues. The germline CDR1 and CDR2 sequences are SGHAT and FQNNGV. In DNA, the CDR3 is TGTGCCAGCAGCCCACGGACTAGTTGGCCCTACAATGAGCAGTTCTTC. This codes for CASSPRTSWPYNEQFF.

The V gene is TRBV7-2, the J gene TRBJ2-7; D might be TRBD1 (6 bases). The germline CDR1 and CDR2 sequences are SGHTA and FQGNSA. Trimming stripped 5 bases from V and 2 bases from J, with 13 bases between. The CDR3 covers 14 residues. For the CDR3, the DNA is TGTGCCAGCAGCCCGACAGGAGGACCCTACGAGCAGTACTTC. Protein product: CASSPTGGPYEQYF.

J is TRBJ2-7 and V is TRBV18; 10 positions match TRBD2. The J segment lost 6 bases and the V segment lost 5 bases, leaving 19 bases of the junction unmatched. The V gene's germline CDR1 is KGHSH and CDR2 LQKENI. The CDR3 has 18 residues. The CDR3 DNA reads TGTGCCAGCTCATCCTTAACGGCTAGCGGGAGTTTATCGCTCGAGCAGTACTTC. This sequence encodes CASSSLTASGSLSLEQYF.

The V call is TRBV4-3, the J call TRBJ2-2; 8 bases are a match to TRBD2. J gave up 7 bases and V 2 bases, and 9 bases lay outside the gene matches. This CDR3 is 16 amino acids long. CDR1 is LGHNA and CDR2 is YSLEER in the germline V gene. The CDR3 DNA reads TGCGCCAGCAGCCAAAGGAGCGGGAGTCGTGGCGGGGAGCTGTTTTTT. Residues: CASSQRSGSRGGELFF.